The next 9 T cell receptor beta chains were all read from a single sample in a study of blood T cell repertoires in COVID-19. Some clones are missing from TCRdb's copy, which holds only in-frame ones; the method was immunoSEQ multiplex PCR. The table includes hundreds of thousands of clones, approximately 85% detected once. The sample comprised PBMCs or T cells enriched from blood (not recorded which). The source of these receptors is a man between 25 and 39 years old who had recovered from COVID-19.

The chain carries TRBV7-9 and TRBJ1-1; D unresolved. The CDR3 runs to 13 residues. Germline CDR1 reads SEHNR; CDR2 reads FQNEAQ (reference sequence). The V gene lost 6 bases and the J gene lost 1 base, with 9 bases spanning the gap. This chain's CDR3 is CASSSTRNTEAFF. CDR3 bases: TGTGCCAGCAGTTCCACAAGGAACACTGAAGCTTTCTTT.

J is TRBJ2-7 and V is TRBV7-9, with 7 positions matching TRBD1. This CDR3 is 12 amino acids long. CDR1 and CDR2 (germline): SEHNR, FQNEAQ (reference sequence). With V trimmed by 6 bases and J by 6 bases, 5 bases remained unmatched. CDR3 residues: CASRSTGVEQYF. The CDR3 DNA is TGTGCCAGCAGGTCCACAGGGGTCGAGCAGTACTTC.

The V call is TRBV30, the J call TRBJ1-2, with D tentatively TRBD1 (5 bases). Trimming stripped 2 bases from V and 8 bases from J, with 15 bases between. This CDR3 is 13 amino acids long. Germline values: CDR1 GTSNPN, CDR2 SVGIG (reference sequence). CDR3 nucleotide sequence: TGTGCCTGGAGTCCACGGGGGGGTGGCGGCTACACCTTC. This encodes CAWSPRGGGGYTF.

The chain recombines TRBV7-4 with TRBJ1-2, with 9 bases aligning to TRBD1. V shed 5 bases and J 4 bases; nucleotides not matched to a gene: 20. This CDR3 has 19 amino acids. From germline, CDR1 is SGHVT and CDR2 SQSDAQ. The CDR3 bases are TGTGCCAGCAGCCTCCCCAATAGACAGGGGGTAAGTGAACTCTATGGCTACACCTTC. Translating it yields CASSLPNRQGVSELYGYTF.

The chain's CDR3 is CASSSQGGGQPQHF. CDR3 sequence (DNA): TGTGCCAGCAGCTCGCAGGGAGGCGGACAGCCCCAGCATTTT. The chain couples TRBV7-8 to TRBJ1-5, with D possibly matching TRBD1 (5 bases). Germline V gives CDR1 SGHVS, CDR2 FQNEAQ. Between the trimmed V and J ends, which lost 4 bases and 7 bases, there was a span of 14 bases. The CDR3 runs to 14 residues. Variable domain in full (rest from reference TRBV7-8 and TRBJ1-5): GAGVSQSPRYKVAKRGQDVALRCDPISGHVSLFWYQQALGQGPEFLTYFQNEAQLDKSGLPSDRFFAERPEGSVSTLKIQRTQQEDSAVYLCASSSQGGGQPQHFGDGTRLSIL.

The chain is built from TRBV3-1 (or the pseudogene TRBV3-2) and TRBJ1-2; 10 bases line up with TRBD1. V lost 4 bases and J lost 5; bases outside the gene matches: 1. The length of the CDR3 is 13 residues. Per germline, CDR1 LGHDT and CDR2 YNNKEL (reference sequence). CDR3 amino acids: CASSPGQGYGYTF. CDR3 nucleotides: TGTGCCAGCAGCCCGGGACAGGGGTATGGCTACACCTTC.

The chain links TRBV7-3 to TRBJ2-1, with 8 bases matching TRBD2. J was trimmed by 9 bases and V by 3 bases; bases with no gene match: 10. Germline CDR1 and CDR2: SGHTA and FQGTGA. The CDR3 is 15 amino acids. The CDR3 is CASSLERGPYGEQFF. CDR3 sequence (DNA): TGTGCCAGCAGCTTGGAGCGGGGGCCTTACGGTGAGCAGTTCTTC.

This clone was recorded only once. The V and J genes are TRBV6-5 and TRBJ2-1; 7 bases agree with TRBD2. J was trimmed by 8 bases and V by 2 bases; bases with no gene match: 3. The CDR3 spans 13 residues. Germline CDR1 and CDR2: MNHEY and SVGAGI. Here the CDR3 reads CASSYARGDEQFF. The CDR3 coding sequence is TGTGCCAGCAGTTACGCCCGGGGGGATGAGCAGTTCTTC.

The CDR3 DNA sequence: TGTGCCAGCTCACTCCTTGTGGATACGCAGTATTTT. It encodes CASSLLVDTQYF. The chain links TRBV18 to TRBJ2-3; no clear D gene. With 4 bases removed from V and 6 bases from J, the gap between germline ends came to 8 bases. This CDR3 spans 12 amino acids. Germline V gene sequence: CDR1 KGHSH, CDR2 LQKENI.